A single sample is the source of the 18 T cell receptor beta chains below, sequenced in a study of technical replicates of blood from several donors. The protocol was immunoSEQ multiplex PCR, while the TCRdb copy is restricted to in-frame clones and leaves out a portion. The sample has about 66,000 clones, 91% seen once. Source material: PBMCs. These receptors came from a human donor in good health. Some clones in this sample may be carry-over from other donors' samples.

The genes are TRBV10-3 and TRBJ2-2; TRBD2 is a possible D gene (5 bases). The CDR3 is made up of 15 amino acids. The V and J ends lost 6 bases and 7 bases respectively, with 18 bases between them. Germline V gives CDR1 ENHRY, CDR2 SYGVKD. The CDR3 coding sequence is TGTGCCATCAGAGACGCCGGGAATAAATTCGGGGAGCTGTTTTTT. Protein: CAIRDAGNKFGELFF.

This sequence joins TRBV7-9 and TRBJ2-1; 7 bases match TRBD1. The trim removed 7 bases at V and 5 bases at J, leaving 5 bases unmatched. The CDR3 loop spans 13 amino acids. CDR1 and CDR2 (germline): SEHNR, FQNEAQ (reference sequence). CDR3 protein: CASTGTDDNEQFF. CDR3 DNA sequence: TGTGCCAGCACCGGGACAGACGACAATGAGCAGTTCTTC.

The CDR3: CASSSQGGHEQFF. CDR3 coding DNA: TGTGCCAGCAGCTCCCAGGGTGGGCATGAGCAGTTCTTC. This rearrangement joins TRBV7-7 to TRBJ2-1, with D maybe TRBD1 (5 bases). Germline-derived CDR1 and CDR2 are SSHAT and FNYEAQ (reference sequence). Trimming left V 4 bases short and J 8 bases short, with 12 bases between. The CDR3 extends over 13 amino acids.

The CDR3 is CASSFLARQRGWEQYF. The CDR3 DNA sequence: TGTGCCAGTAGTTTCCTAGCCAGACAGCGGGGATGGGAGCAGTACTTC. The rearrangement links TRBV19 to TRBJ2-7; 7 bases line up with TRBD2. After removal of 5 bases from V and 7 bases from J, the junction contained 17 bases not matched to a gene. Germline CDR1 and CDR2: LNHDA and SQIVND (reference sequence). CDR3 length equals 16 residues.

This rearrangement joins TRBV5-1 to TRBJ2-5; TRBD1 matches 7 bases. The CDR3 is 15 residues long. CDR1 SGHRS and CDR2 YFSETQ come from the germline V gene. V trimming: 0 bases; J trimming: 2 bases; junction bases outside the gene matches: 4. CDR3 nucleotide sequence: TGCGCCAGCAGCTTGGGGACAGGTAGTCAAGAGACCCAGTACTTC. Protein sequence: CASSLGTGSQETQYF.

This chain connects TRBV9 to TRBJ2-1; 12 bases match TRBD2. CDR3 length: 19 amino acids. The germline V gene encodes CDR1 SGDLS and CDR2 YYNGEE. Trimming took 3 bases from V and 0 from J; bases not matched to a gene: 10. CDR3 residues: CASSGTSGVYTSSYNEQFF. CDR3 DNA sequence: TGTGCCAGCAGCGGGACTAGCGGGGTTTATACAAGCTCCTACAATGAGCAGTTCTTC. Together with reference TRBV9 and TRBJ2-1, the CDR3 gives the full variable domain: DSGVTQTPKHLITATGQRVTLRCSPRSGDLSVYWYQQSLDQGLQFLIQYYNGEERAKGNILERFSAQQFPDLHSELNLSSLELGDSALYFCASSGTSGVYTSSYNEQFFGPGTRLTVL.

This clone appeared a few times. J is TRBJ2-2 and V is TRBV4-3, with 7 bases that match TRBD2. The junction had 1 base not matched to a gene; V was cut back by 4 bases and J by 5 bases. CDR1 is LGHNA and CDR2 is YSLEER in the germline V gene. CDR3 size: 13 residues. CDR3 loop: CASSPGLTGELFF. The CDR3 nucleotides are TGCGCCAGCAGCCCGGGACTAACCGGGGAGCTGTTTTTT.

The DNA of the CDR3 is TGTGCCAGCAGCGGAGGTAGGATGCCCTATGGCTACACCTTC. This translates into CASSGGRMPYGYTF. V is TRBV9 and J is TRBJ1-2; D is uncertain. V was pared by 3 bases and J by 4 bases, with 13 bases between. CDR1 is SGDLS, CDR2 YYNGEE, per germline. The CDR3 consists of 14 residues.

This clone was seen once. This chain connects TRBV5-1 to TRBJ1-1; no firm D call. Germline V gene data show CDR1 as SGHRS and CDR2 as YFSETQ. The CDR3 runs 14 residues. Trimming took 3 bases from V and 4 from J, leaving 13 bases between them. In nucleotides, the CDR3 is TGCGCCAGCAGCTCCGGAGGACTGGGCACTGAAGCTTTCTTT. Protein: CASSSGGLGTEAFF.

J is TRBJ2-7 and V is TRBV7-6; TRBD1 agrees at 7 bases. After removal of 6 bases from V and 6 bases from J, the junction contained 8 bases not matched to a gene. Germline V gene sequence: CDR1 SGHVS, CDR2 FNYEAQ. The CDR3 covers 13 residues. The CDR3 region has the DNA TGTGCCAGCAGAAAAAGGGGGACAGTCGAGCAGTACTTC. Protein sequence: CASRKRGTVEQYF.

The V and J genes are TRBV9 and TRBJ1-1; D may be TRBD1 (5 bases). The CDR3 runs to 14 residues. Trimming left V 0 bases short and J 4 bases short, with 10 bases between. Germline-derived CDR1 and CDR2 are SGDLS and YYNGEE. Written as DNA, the CDR3 is TGTGCCAGCAGCGTAGTTAGCGGGGGCACTGAAGCTTTCTTT. It yields the protein CASSVVSGGTEAFF.

J is TRBJ2-5 and V is TRBV5-6; no firm D call. V gave up 7 bases and J gave up 8 bases, with 18 bases separating them. Germline values: CDR1 SGHDT, CDR2 YYEEEE. There are 13 residues in the CDR3. The chain's CDR3 is CASLIRELGTQYF. As DNA, the CDR3 is TGTGCCAGCCTGATTCGAGAGCTAGGAACCCAGTACTTC. Based on the CDR3 plus reference TRBV5-6 and TRBJ2-5, the full variable domain is DAGVTQSPTHLIKTRGQQVTLRCSPKSGHDTVSWYQQALGQGPQFIFQYYEEEERQRGNFPDRFSGHQFPNYSSELNVNALLLGDSALYLCASLIRELGTQYFGPGTRLLVL.

This clone was seen just once. The rearrangement joins TRBV7-9 to TRBJ2-7, with D possibly being TRBD1 (6 bases). The germline V and J ends were trimmed by 2 bases and 6 bases, with 14 bases remaining between them. This CDR3 is built from 14 residues. Germline CDR1 and CDR2: SEHNR and FQNEAQ (reference sequence). CDR3 coding DNA: TGTGCCAGCAGCTTAACGGCAGGGGCTGGCGAGCAGTACTTC. This encodes CASSLTAGAGEQYF.

This sequence joins TRBV7-2 and TRBJ2-1; TRBD2 aligns across 9 bases. The CDR3 runs to 15 residues. Germline V gene sequence: CDR1 SGHTA, CDR2 FQGNSA. V lost 1 base and J lost 8; bases outside the gene matches: 6. CDR3 coding DNA: TGTGCCAGCAGCTTAGGGCTAGCGGGGACGGATGAGCAGTTCTTC. Its protein product is CASSLGLAGTDEQFF.

J is TRBJ2-7 and V is TRBV30; tentative D call: TRBD2 (5 bases). The CDR3 contains 11 residues. V was shortened by 5 bases and J by 2 bases, with 7 bases between the two germline ends. The germline V gene has CDR1 GTSNPN and CDR2 SVGIG (reference sequence). The CDR3: CAWSGTYEQYF. In DNA, the CDR3 is TGTGCCTGGTCGGGAACCTACGAGCAGTACTTC. Variable domain in full (rest from reference TRBV30 and TRBJ2-7): SQTIHQWPATLVQPVGSPLSLECTVEGTSNPNLYWYRQAAGRGLQLLFYSVGIGQISSEVPQNLSASRPQDRQFILSSKKLLLSDSGFYLCAWSGTYEQYFGPGTRLTVT.

This rearrangement joins TRBV30 to TRBJ1-4; 11 bases align to TRBD1. The CDR3 extends over 13 amino acids. Germline V CDR1 and CDR2: GTSNPN, SVGIG (reference sequence). J was trimmed by 7 bases and V by 4 bases; bases with no gene match: 2. The CDR3 here is CAWTGTGGEKLFF. DNA for the CDR3: TGTGCCTGGACCGGGACAGGGGGTGAAAAACTGTTTTTT.

The genes are TRBV7-2 and TRBJ2-4; D is possibly TRBD1 (5 bases). CDR1 and CDR2 (germline): SGHTA, FQGNSA. V was clipped by 7 bases and J by 2 bases, with 15 bases between them. This CDR3 is built from 15 residues. The CDR3 DNA sequence: TGTGCCAGCAACGCTCAGGGTCCGTCCAAAAACATTCAGTACTTC. Translation: CASNAQGPSKNIQYF.

A single count supports this clone. The J gene is TRBJ1-1, the V gene TRBV29-1, with TRBD1 matching 7 bases. V trimming: 4 bases; J trimming: 4 bases; junction bases outside the gene matches: 9. The CDR3 has 14 residues. The V gene's germline CDR1 is SQVTM and CDR2 ANQGSEA. CDR3 loop: CSVVYEGARTEAFF. Written as DNA, the CDR3 is TGCAGCGTTGTGTATGAGGGGGCGCGCACTGAAGCTTTCTTT.